Below, one T cell receptor (beta chain) is given with its context. Building of the TCR beta libraries involved iRepertoire HTBI primers and Arm-PCR of CDR3 regions. TCRdb ran MiXCR on the multiplex PCR reads and lists one entry per CDR3 protein. The table records about 460,000 distinct CDR3 sequences, 22% of them present only once. This entry comes from a study of regulatory T cells in long-lasting Graves disease. Time point noted: persistent/refractory GD, antithyroid drugs over 5 years with positive TRAb. Extracted RNA from PBMCs served as the source of the TCR library. The patients were enrolled through endocrinology in Xi'an, China. This CDR3 region has 14 residues. Trimming removed 3 bases from V and 5 bases from J; junction bases left unmatched: 5. The germline gives CDR1 SGHDT, CDR2 YYEEEE.

The source of this sequence is a female donor with Graves disease. The sample was peripheral blood mononuclear cells (PBMCs), taken when the disease was refractory, from a patient treated with antithyroid drugs. The genes are TRBV5-6 and TRBJ2-5; 9 bases align to TRBD2. CDR3 DNA: TGTGCCAGCAGCTACTTAGCGGGAGAGGAGACCCAGTACTTC. Protein sequence: CASSYLAGEETQYF.